This paragraph covers one T cell receptor (beta chain) sequence. The antigen remains undetermined. The data are from a study of regulatory T cells in long-lasting Graves disease. Regarding the study as a whole: Having only a small sample size may have limited accuracy.

Regarding time point: newly diagnosed GD, antithyroid drugs for less than 3 months. The TCR library used RNA extracted from PBMCs. With iRepertoire HTBI primers and Arm-PCR of CDR3 regions, TCR beta libraries were built. TCRdb called the multiplex PCR reads again in MiXCR, with one record for every CDR3 protein. This table holds 550,000 to 600,000 distinct CDR3 sequences, around 15% found once. These data were also filed under a second study, of T cells in Graves' hyperthyroidism and ophthalmopathy. In that study: Using the HTBI primer set, a first-round RT-PCR was run on the TCR CDR3.

This TCR came from a man between 18 and 29 years old with Graves disease. This specimen consisted of peripheral blood mononuclear cells (PBMCs), obtained at new diagnosis, from a patient treated with antithyroid drugs.

This chain's CDR3 is CAWSSGLGTDTQYF. CDR3 nucleotides: TGTGCCTGGAGTAGCGGTTTGGGCACAGATACGCAGTATTTT. V usage is TRBV30 and J usage is TRBJ2-3; TRBD2 is a possible D gene (5 bases). Trimming took off 2 bases at V and 1 base at J, with 10 bases between the two ends. This CDR3 spans 14 amino acids. Germline lookup yields CDR1 GTSNPN and CDR2 SVGIG (reference sequence).